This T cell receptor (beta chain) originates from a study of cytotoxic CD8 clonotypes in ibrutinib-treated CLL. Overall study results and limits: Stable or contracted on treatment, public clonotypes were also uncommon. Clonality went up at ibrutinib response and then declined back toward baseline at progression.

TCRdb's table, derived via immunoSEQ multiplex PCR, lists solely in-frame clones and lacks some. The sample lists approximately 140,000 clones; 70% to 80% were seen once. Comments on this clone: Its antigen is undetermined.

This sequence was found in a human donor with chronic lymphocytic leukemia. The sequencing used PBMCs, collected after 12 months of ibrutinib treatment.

CDR3 coding DNA: TGTGCCAGCAGCTACCCTACAGGGGGCAACGACGAGCAGTACTTC. It is translated as CASSYPTGGNDEQYF. This chain joins TRBV5-6 and TRBJ2-7, with 9 bases that match TRBD1. The germline V gene encodes CDR1 SGHDT and CDR2 YYEEEE. This CDR3 region has 15 residues. J lost 5 bases, V lost 3 bases, and 9 bases had no gene match. Supplemented by reference TRBV5-6 and TRBJ2-7, the full variable domain reads DAGVTQSPTHLIKTRGQQVTLRCSPKSGHDTVSWYQQALGQGPQFIFQYYEEEERQRGNFPDRFSGHQFPNYSSELNVNALLLGDSALYLCASSYPTGGNDEQYFGPGTRLTVT.